This is a list of T cell receptor beta chains from one sample in a study of blood T cell repertoires in COVID-19. Assay used: immunoSEQ multiplex PCR; TCRdb lists only in-frame clones, some missing. The sample has under 300,000 clones, around 89% seen once. Sequenced: peripheral blood. Receptors were obtained from a woman in her forties with acute or convalescent COVID-19. Both conserved end residues are part of each CDR3. A D gene is named only where the DNA matches it firmly. Some rows mark clone size as missing; the rest say once, few, many or name a class of expanded clone.

V gene: TRBV7-9
J gene: TRBJ1-1
clone size: NA
D gene: TRBD1
CDR3 DNA: TGTGCCAGCACCCTGGGACAGGCGAACACTGAAGCTTTCTTT
CDR3 protein: CASTLGQANTEAFF

V gene: TRBV2
J gene: TRBJ1-4
clone size: once
D gene: NA
CDR3 DNA: TGTGCCAGCAAAGACCCAGGGCGTTATAATGAAAAACTGTTTTTT
CDR3 protein: CASKDPGRYNEKLFF

V gene: TRBV27
J gene: TRBJ2-3
clone size: NA
D gene: NA
CDR3 DNA: TGTGCCAGCAGTCCCACAGGGTATCCGGGCACGCAGTATTTT
CDR3 protein: CASSPTGYPGTQYF

V gene: TRBV6-5
J gene: TRBJ1-4
clone size: NA
D gene: NA
CDR3 DNA: TGTGCCAGCACTTTCAAGACGGGGTTTAATGAAAAACTGTTTTTT
CDR3 protein: CASTFKTGFNEKLFF

V gene: TRBV7-9
J gene: TRBJ1-6
clone size: few
D gene: NA
CDR3 DNA: TGTGCCAGCAGCGTTAGAGATTCACCCCTCCACTTT
CDR3 protein: CASSVRDSPLHF

V gene: TRBV10-2
J gene: TRBJ2-1
clone size: NA
D gene: TRBD2
CDR3 DNA: TGCGCCAGCAGGACCTTAGGGACTAGCGGGGGGGCTATCTCCTACAATGAGCAGTTCTTC
CDR3 protein: CASRTLGTSGGAISYNEQFF

V gene: TRBV2
J gene: TRBJ1-6
clone size: NA
D gene: TRBD1
CDR3 DNA: TGTGCCAGCAGTAGAGACAGGGGGAATAGTTCACCCCTCCACTTT
CDR3 protein: CASSRDRGNSSPLHF

V gene: TRBV19
J gene: TRBJ1-5
clone size: NA
D gene: TRBD1
CDR3 DNA: TGTGCCAGTAGGTGGGACAGGGGGCGTGATCAGCCCCAGCATTTT
CDR3 protein: CASRWDRGRDQPQHF

V gene: TRBV6-5
J gene: TRBJ1-6
clone size: NA
D gene: TRBD1
CDR3 DNA: TGTGCCAGCAGTTACTCAGGGGCACAGGGGTTGTCACCCCTCCACTTT
CDR3 protein: CASSYSGAQGLSPLHF

V gene: TRBV7-8
J gene: TRBJ2-5
clone size: few
D gene: TRBD2
CDR3 DNA: TGTGCCAGCAGCTGGCTAGCGGGGGGCAAAGAGACCCAGTACTTC
CDR3 protein: CASSWLAGGKETQYF

V gene: TRBV27
J gene: TRBJ1-4
clone size: once
D gene: NA
CDR3 DNA: TGTGCCAGCAGTTTAACGGGGGGTTCCCGGAGGGAAAAACTGTTTTTT
CDR3 protein: CASSLTGGSRREKLFF

V gene: TRBV7-2
J gene: TRBJ2-3
clone size: NA
D gene: TRBD2
CDR3 DNA: TGTGCCAGCAGCTCGCCCCCTGGAAGCGGGGGGCGCACAGATACGCAGTATTTT
CDR3 protein: CASSSPPGSGGRTDTQYF

V gene: TRBV9
J gene: TRBJ1-2
clone size: NA
D gene: NA
CDR3 DNA: TGTGCCAGCGTTCGATGGGACTCCGCCCAGTCCAACTATGGCTACACCTTC
CDR3 protein: CASVRWDSAQSNYGYTF

V gene: TRBV24-1
J gene: TRBJ2-2
clone size: NA
D gene: NA
CDR3 DNA: TGTGCCACCTGGGCTCAAGAAAGGACCGGGGAGCTGTTTTTT
CDR3 protein: CATWAQERTGELFF

V gene: TRBV4-1
J gene: TRBJ1-4
clone size: NA
D gene: TRBD1
CDR3 DNA: TGCGCCAGCTCCCCCAACCCGGGACAGAGAAATGAAAAACTGTTTTTT
CDR3 protein: CASSPNPGQRNEKLFF

V gene: TRBV5-4
J gene: TRBJ1-1
clone size: NA
D gene: NA
CDR3 DNA: TGTGCCAGCAAGAAGGTATCGACAGGCCGAAATATGATGAACACTGAAGCTTTCTTT
CDR3 protein: CASKKVSTGRNMMNTEAFF

V gene: TRBV12-3/TRBV12-4
J gene: TRBJ2-5
clone size: NA
D gene: TRBD2
CDR3 DNA: TGTGCCAGCGGACTAGCGGAAGGTGAGACCCAGTACTTC
CDR3 protein: CASGLAEGETQYF

V gene: TRBV9
J gene: TRBJ1-6
clone size: NA
D gene: NA
CDR3 DNA: TGTGCCAGCAGCGTCGGGGTACAATCACCCCTCCACTTT
CDR3 protein: CASSVGVQSPLHF

V gene: TRBV5-5
J gene: TRBJ1-2
clone size: NA
D gene: TRBD1
CDR3 DNA: TGTGCCAGCAGCCCACAGGGGCCCCCTGAGGGCTACACCTTC
CDR3 protein: CASSPQGPPEGYTF

V gene: TRBV7-2
J gene: TRBJ1-2
clone size: NA
D gene: NA
CDR3 DNA: TGTGCCAGCAGCCCGTACGGGCGGGGGTACACCTTC
CDR3 protein: CASSPYGRGYTF

V gene: TRBV2
J gene: TRBJ2-3
clone size: NA
D gene: NA
CDR3 DNA: TGTGCCAGCAGTGTGACAGGATACACAGATACGCAGTATTTT
CDR3 protein: CASSVTGYTDTQYF

V gene: TRBV29-1
J gene: TRBJ1-2
clone size: NA
D gene: TRBD1
CDR3 DNA: TGCAGCGTTCCTGGGGGACAGGGATGGGTCTACACCTTC
CDR3 protein: CSVPGGQGWVYTF

V gene: TRBV5-3
J gene: TRBJ1-2
clone size: NA
D gene: NA
CDR3 DNA: TGTGCCAGAAGCTTGGATAGGCGGGGTACGGGCCACTATGGCTACACCTTC
CDR3 protein: CARSLDRRGTGHYGYTF

V gene: TRBV9
J gene: TRBJ1-5
clone size: NA
D gene: NA
CDR3 DNA: TGTGCCAGCAGTCTCACCGCAGGGGTGTTGGAGCCCCAGCATTTT
CDR3 protein: CASSLTAGVLEPQHF

V gene: TRBV14
J gene: TRBJ1-1
clone size: NA
D gene: NA
CDR3 DNA: TGTGCCAGCACCCCGCCGAACCGGGGGGGGAACACTGAAGCTTTCTTT
CDR3 protein: CASTPPNRGGNTEAFF

V gene: TRBV10-3
J gene: TRBJ1-2
clone size: NA
D gene: NA
CDR3 DNA: TGTGCCATCAGTGACGGGACACCGAACTATGGCTACACCTTC
CDR3 protein: CAISDGTPNYGYTF

V gene: TRBV5-6
J gene: TRBJ1-2
clone size: NA
D gene: NA
CDR3 DNA: TGTGCCAGCAGCTTGACAGGTCTCTATGGCTACACCTTC
CDR3 protein: CASSLTGLYGYTF

V gene: TRBV11-2
J gene: TRBJ2-2
clone size: NA
D gene: NA
CDR3 DNA: TGTGCCAGCAGCTTGGTACAGTTTTTTTCCGGGGAGCTGTTTTTT
CDR3 protein: CASSLVQFFSGELFF

V gene: TRBV25-1
J gene: TRBJ1-1
clone size: once
D gene: TRBD1
CDR3 DNA: TGTGCCAGCAGTTCGGTCGACAGGGTGGCTGAAGCTTTCTTT
CDR3 protein: CASSSVDRVAEAFF

V gene: TRBV2
J gene: TRBJ2-4
clone size: NA
D gene: NA
CDR3 DNA: TGTGCCAGCATAGCCGCCAGGGGTTCTCCCAAAAACATTCAGTACTTC
CDR3 protein: CASIAARGSPKNIQYF

V gene: TRBV7-9
J gene: TRBJ1-6
clone size: NA
D gene: TRBD1
CDR3 DNA: TGTGCCAGCAGGGGCGGGACAGGGGGCAATTCACCCCTCCACTTT
CDR3 protein: CASRGGTGGNSPLHF

V gene: TRBV14
J gene: TRBJ1-2
clone size: NA
D gene: TRBD1
CDR3 DNA: TGTGCCAGCAGCCAAATGGGACAGTCTTATGGCTACACCTTC
CDR3 protein: CASSQMGQSYGYTF

V gene: TRBV29-1
J gene: TRBJ2-1
clone size: NA
D gene: TRBD2
CDR3 DNA: TGCAGCGTTGACGGGGGGTACAATGAGCAGTTCTTC
CDR3 protein: CSVDGGYNEQFF

V gene: TRBV2
J gene: TRBJ2-2
clone size: NA
D gene: NA
CDR3 DNA: TGTGCCAGCGTTGGCGGTGCGAACACCGGGGAGCTGTTTTTT
CDR3 protein: CASVGGANTGELFF

V gene: TRBV10-1
J gene: TRBJ2-5
clone size: NA
D gene: NA
CDR3 DNA: TGCGCCAGCGCGGAGGCGATTTTAGGGACCCAGTACTTC
CDR3 protein: CASAEAILGTQYF

V gene: TRBV2
J gene: TRBJ2-5
clone size: NA
D gene: NA
CDR3 DNA: TGTGCCGGGGGGAGGACGCGACTGCCGAAGACCCAGTACTTC
CDR3 protein: CAGGRTRLPKTQYF

V gene: TRBV13
J gene: TRBJ2-1
clone size: NA
D gene: NA
CDR3 DNA: TGTGCCAGCAGCCCACGACTGGGCGGGTTAAGCTCCTACAATGAGCAGTTCTTC
CDR3 protein: CASSPRLGGLSSYNEQFF

V gene: TRBV5-1
J gene: TRBJ2-1
clone size: NA
D gene: NA
CDR3 DNA: TGCGCCAGCAGCTTGGGACAGGTGGCGGATGAGCAGTTCTTC
CDR3 protein: CASSLGQVADEQFF

V gene: TRBV5-8
J gene: TRBJ1-6
clone size: NA
D gene: TRBD1
CDR3 DNA: TGTGCCAGCAGCCCGGGACAGAATTTCTCACCCCTCCACTTT
CDR3 protein: CASSPGQNFSPLHF

V gene: TRBV2
J gene: TRBJ2-1
clone size: NA
D gene: TRBD1
CDR3 DNA: TGTGCCAGCAGTGAGGCACAGGGGCGATCAGGGGCGACGTCCTACAATGAGCAGTTCTTC
CDR3 protein: CASSEAQGRSGATSYNEQFF

V gene: TRBV7-9
J gene: TRBJ2-5
clone size: NA
D gene: TRBD2
CDR3 DNA: TGTGCCAGCAGCTCGACTAGCGGGGGCCGGAAGGAGACCCAGTACTTC
CDR3 protein: CASSSTSGGRKETQYF

V gene: TRBV7-6
J gene: TRBJ1-3
clone size: NA
D gene: TRBD1
CDR3 DNA: TGTGCCAGCAGCTTAGAGGGGGCAGGAGATGGAAACACCATATATTTT
CDR3 protein: CASSLEGAGDGNTIYF

V gene: TRBV18
J gene: TRBJ1-2
clone size: few
D gene: TRBD1
CDR3 DNA: TGTGCCAGCTCACCTTCGGACAGGATCTATGGCTACACCTTC
CDR3 protein: CASSPSDRIYGYTF

V gene: TRBV29-1
J gene: TRBJ1-4
clone size: NA
D gene: TRBD1
CDR3 DNA: TGCAGCGTGGCCGACAGGGGTGGGGCAGCAACTAATGAAAAACTGTTTTTT
CDR3 protein: CSVADRGGAATNEKLFF

V gene: TRBV12-3/TRBV12-4
J gene: TRBJ1-2
clone size: NA
D gene: NA
CDR3 DNA: TGTGCCAGCAGTTTAACAGGCAGCTATGGCTACACCTTC
CDR3 protein: CASSLTGSYGYTF

V gene: TRBV11-2
J gene: TRBJ1-2
clone size: NA
D gene: NA
CDR3 DNA: TGTGCCAGCAGACCACTCAACAGGGCGGTCCCCTATGGCTACACCTTC
CDR3 protein: CASRPLNRAVPYGYTF

V gene: TRBV19
J gene: TRBJ2-4
clone size: NA
D gene: NA
CDR3 DNA: TGTGCCAGTAGTATTGTTGTGAGGGCCCGAAACATTCAGTACTTC
CDR3 protein: CASSIVVRARNIQYF

V gene: TRBV2
J gene: TRBJ1-4
clone size: once
D gene: TRBD1
CDR3 DNA: TGTGCCAGCAGGGTGACAGGGAGGCATGAAAAACTGTTTTTT
CDR3 protein: CASRVTGRHEKLFF

V gene: TRBV6-5
J gene: TRBJ1-1
clone size: NA
D gene: TRBD1
CDR3 DNA: TGTGCCAGCAGCTTGGACAGGGGTCATGAAGCTTTCTTT
CDR3 protein: CASSLDRGHEAFF

V gene: TRBV10-2
J gene: TRBJ1-2
clone size: NA
D gene: TRBD1
CDR3 DNA: TGCGCCAGCAGTGAGCTGCGGGACAGGAGATCCTATGGCTACACCTTC
CDR3 protein: CASSELRDRRSYGYTF